The 7 T cell receptor beta chains listed next were all sequenced from one sample in a study of T-cell memory formation after mild COVID-19. TCRdb independently ran MiXCR on the 5' RACE reads; one entry per CDR3 protein. This sample has approximately 150,000 distinct CDR3 sequences, with approximately 14% found just once. Sample: PBMCs or a T cell subset sorted from them (not recorded which). Receptors were obtained from an adult woman who had mild COVID-19 (a few samples of this study predate the infection). Cell type and time point are not known.

The V call is TRBV18, the J call TRBJ2-5; D unclear. The CDR3 runs to 14 residues. The V end was cut by 4 bases, the J end by 1 base, with 10 bases between. Germline CDR1 reads KGHSH; CDR2 reads LQKENI. The CDR3 DNA is TGTGCCAGCTCACGCGGCAGGCCCCAAGAGACCCAGTACTTC. This gives the protein CASSRGRPQETQYF.

This clonotype has a handful of counts. This rearrangement joins TRBV20-1 to TRBJ2-3; D is perhaps TRBD1 or TRBD2 (5 bases each). In germline, CDR1 is DFQATT, CDR2 SNEGSKA (reference sequence). The CDR3 is 15 residues long. The germline V and J ends were trimmed by 0 bases and 0 bases, with 10 bases remaining between them. The CDR3 bases are TGCAGTGCTAGAGAGGTTGGGGGTAGCACAGATACGCAGTATTTT. It yields the protein CSAREVGGSTDTQYF.

The genes are TRBV20-1 and TRBJ1-5; D ambiguous. CDR1 and CDR2 (germline): DFQATT, SNEGSKA (reference sequence). The CDR3 extends over 15 amino acids. V shed 4 bases and J shed 0 bases, with 13 bases lying between them. CDR3 amino acids: CSAKPPTSSNQPQHF. The CDR3 coding sequence is TGCAGTGCTAAGCCCCCGACGTCTAGCAATCAGCCCCAGCATTTT.

This clonotype was counted between two and nine times. The rearrangement joins TRBV5-1 to TRBJ2-3; D is perhaps TRBD2 (5 bases). The CDR3 length is 16 residues. V lost 0 bases, J lost 1 base, and 12 bases lay in between. In germline, CDR1 is SGHRS, CDR2 YFSETQ. CDR3 nucleotide sequence: TGCGCCAGCAGCTTGGACCTGCTCGGGGGCACAGATACGCAGTATTTT. Translated: CASSLDLLGGTDTQYF.

J is TRBJ1-4 and V is TRBV5-1, with TRBD1 matching over 7 bases. J gave up 0 bases and V 4 bases, and 6 bases lay outside the gene matches. CDR1 is SGHRS, CDR2 YFSETQ, per germline. The CDR3 has 16 residues. CDR3 coding DNA: TGCGCCAGCAGCCCGGGACAGATAGCAACTAATGAAAAACTGTTTTTT. Translating gives CASSPGQIATNEKLFF.

This clonotype was found many times. The chain is built from TRBV29-1 and TRBJ2-5, with D maybe TRBD2 (6 bases). Germline loops: CDR1 SQVTM, CDR2 ANQGSEA. Between the trimmed V and J ends, which lost 2 bases and 1 base, there was a span of 8 bases. The CDR3 consists of 13 residues. This CDR3 is CSVESGVQETQYF. CDR3 bases: TGCAGCGTTGAATCGGGGGTCCAAGAGACCCAGTACTTC. Full variable domain (remainder filled in from reference TRBV29-1 and TRBJ2-5): SAVISQKPSRDICQRGTSLTIQCQVDSQVTMMFWYRQQPGQSLTLIATANQGSEATYESGFVIDKFPISRPNLTFSTLTVSNMSPEDSSIYLCSVESGVQETQYFGPGTRLLVL.

This clonotype was found many times. The CDR3 coding sequence is TGCGCCAGCAGAATGACAGGGGGCTTCAACGAGCAGTACTTC. Translated, it gives CASRMTGGFNEQYF. This rearrangement joins TRBV5-1 to TRBJ2-7; 10 bases map to TRBD1. Germline CDR1 reads SGHRS; CDR2 reads YFSETQ. The CDR3 is 14 amino acids. Losses at the gene ends were 5 bases for V and 5 bases for J; bases not matched to a gene: 7.